This T cell receptor (beta chain) was sequenced during a study of blood T cell repertoires in COVID-19. The CDR3 has 15 residues. After removal of 4 bases from V and 5 bases from J, the junction contained 9 bases not matched to a gene. The germline gives CDR1 SEHNR, CDR2 FQNEAQ (reference sequence). Repertoires were generated with immunoSEQ multiplex PCR, while TCRdb's copy carries only in-frame clones and drops some. The table shows 200,000 to 300,000 clones, with 70% to 90% occurring only once. This clone has only one observation. The sequence came from a human donor in a cohort sampled during active COVID-19. The material sequenced was peripheral blood. The J gene is TRBJ2-3, the V gene TRBV7-9, with TRBD2 matching 7 bases. CDR3 in amino acids: CASSSGLVQKDTQYF. The CDR3 nucleotides are TGTGCCAGCAGCTCCGGACTAGTTCAAAAAGATACGCAGTATTTT.